The rows below give T cell receptor beta chains drawn from one sample of a study of blood T cells in healthy people across ages. Using its own MiXCR run on the 5' RACE reads, TCRdb lists one record per CDR3 protein. The sample includes approximately 1.5 million distinct CDR3 sequences, about 32% of them seen just once. What was sequenced was blood. The receptor source for this set is a woman aged 25-40 years in good health. Each CDR3 is given with its conserved first and last residue. A D gene is named only where the DNA matches it firmly. The listing skips clone size in some rows; elsewhere it reads once, few, many or a size class.

>TRBD1|TRBV5-1|TRBJ2-7|.
TGCGCCAGCAGCTGGGGCCCCGGGACAGGTAACGAGCAGTACTTC
CASSWGPGTGNEQYF
>.|TRBV23-1|TRBJ2-7|few
TGCGCCAGCAGCCCCCCGAACAGCTCCTACGAGCAGTACTTC
CASSPPNSSYEQYF
>TRBD2|TRBV5-1|TRBJ2-1|.
TGCGCCAGCGGCTTTGGGACTAGCGGGAGGCCTGAGCAGTTCTTC
CASGFGTSGRPEQFF
>.|TRBV2|TRBJ2-7|.
TGTGCCAGCACCTCCGGCCGAGACAGTTACGAGCAGTACTTC
CASTSGRDSYEQYF
>TRBD2|TRBV7-8|TRBJ2-7|few
TGTGCCAGCAGCTTAGGGGGAGGGAGGGCCGACGAGCAGTACTTC
CASSLGGGRADEQYF
>.|TRBV5-8|TRBJ2-1|.
TGTGCCAGCAGCCAGGCGGTGGTAGGGCCCTACAATGAGCAGTTCTTC
CASSQAVVGPYNEQFF
>.|TRBV4-1|TRBJ2-1|few
TGCGCCAGCAGCCAAGAGCCAGGGTGGAATGGGCAGTTCTTC
CASSQEPGWNGQFF
>.|TRBV5-1|TRBJ2-6|many
TGTGCCAGCAGTTGGAGCTCTGGGGCCAACGTCCTGACTTTC
CASSWSSGANVLTF
>.|TRBV11-2|TRBJ1-1|few
TGTGCCAGCAGCCCCCTGGACAGTGGGAACACTGAAGCTTTCTTT
CASSPLDSGNTEAFF
>.|TRBV29-1|TRBJ1-2|.
TGCAGCGTTGAAGATTGGGGGGGGAATGACTACACCTTC
CSVEDWGGNDYTF
>.|TRBV20-1|TRBJ2-6|.
TGCAATGCTAGATTCTCTGGGGCCAACGTCCTGACTTTC
CNARFSGANVLTF
>.|TRBV27|TRBJ1-1|.
TGTGCCAGCAGTTTGGGGTCGACGGGGGTAACTGAAGCCTTCTTT
CASSLGSTGVTEAFF
>.|TRBV4-1|TRBJ2-1|.
TGCGCCAGCAGCTCCCAGCTGTATTCTCACGGGGAGCAGTTCTTC
CASSSQLYSHGEQFF
>.|TRBV5-1|TRBJ2-5|few
TGCGCCAGCAGCTTGGCCCTCACGGGCTCCCAAGAGACCCAGTACTTC
CASSLALTGSQETQYF
>TRBD2|TRBV12-3/TRBV12-4|TRBJ2-5|many
TGTGCCAGCAGTTTACGACTAGCGGGAGTTGAGACCCAGTACTTC
CASSLRLAGVETQYF
>.|TRBV20-1|TRBJ1-4|.
TGCAGTGCCCTGGATGAAGAACTGTTTTTT
CSALDEELFF
>TRBD1|TRBV9|TRBJ2-7|.
TGTGCCAGCAGCAAAGGACAGGGAAGTATATCCTACGAGCAGTACTTC
CASSKGQGSISYEQYF
>.|TRBV6-2/TRBV6-3|TRBJ2-3|few
TGTGCCAGCAGTTGGGGGGGGCCCACAGATACGCAGTATTTT
CASSWGGPTDTQYF
>.|TRBV18|TRBJ2-1|.
TGTGCCAGCTCACCCAGGTTAGGGCCGGGGGCCACCTACAATGAGCAGTTCTTC
CASSPRLGPGATYNEQFF
>.|TRBV7-2|TRBJ1-5|.
TGTGCCAGCAGCTCCCCCGGGGTGCCCCAGCATTTT
CASSSPGVPQHF
>.|TRBV20-1|TRBJ2-2|.
TGCAGTGCGGAAAGGGGGGACACCGGGGAGCTGTTTTTT
CSAERGDTGELFF
>.|TRBV20-1|TRBJ2-3|.
TGCAGTGCTAGAGTACTAGCAGTGAGCACAGATACGCAGTATTTT
CSARVLAVSTDTQYF
>TRBD2|TRBV20-1|TRBJ2-1|.
TGCAGTGCTGGTAGCGGGAGACGGTATGAGCAGTTCTTC
CSAGSGRRYEQFF
>TRBD1|TRBV10-2|TRBJ2-7|few
TGCGCCACAAGCCAGGACAGGGGGCTTTACGAGCAGTACTTC
CATSQDRGLYEQYF
>.|TRBV9|TRBJ2-7|few
TGTGCCAGCAGCGGGTCCCACTGGGACGAGCAGTACTTC
CASSGSHWDEQYF
>.|TRBV12-3/TRBV12-4|TRBJ2-3|.
TGTGCCAGCACCTCGGGACTCCGCACAGATACGCAGTATTTT
CASTSGLRTDTQYF
>TRBD1|TRBV7-9|TRBJ1-6|.
TGTGCCAGCACCCAGGGGGCCACTTATAATTCACCCCTCCACTTT
CASTQGATYNSPLHF
>TRBD2|TRBV7-2|TRBJ2-1|.
TGTGCCAGCAGCTTCAGACAAGCGGGGAACAATGAGCAGTTCTTC
CASSFRQAGNNEQFF
>.|TRBV7-9|TRBJ1-2|few
TGTGCCAGCACAGGGGCCGAAGGCTACACCTTC
CASTGAEGYTF
>.|TRBV27|TRBJ2-1|few
TGTGCCAGCAGTCAAAAGAGTCCCTCCTACAATGAGCAGTTCTTC
CASSQKSPSYNEQFF
>.|TRBV7-6|TRBJ2-7|once
TGTGCCAGCAGCACCCCGGGGTTTGGGGAGACCCTGTACTTC
CASSTPGFGETLYF
>.|TRBV2|TRBJ2-1|.
TGTGCCAGCAGTGAATATACCAATGAGCAGTTCTTC
CASSEYTNEQFF
>TRBD2|TRBV10-3|TRBJ2-1|many
TGTGCCATCAGCTGGGGACTACAGAATGAGCAGTTCTTC
CAISWGLQNEQFF
>.|TRBV27|TRBJ1-1|few
TGTGCCAGCAGCCCTGGGGAGGGTTCCACTGAAGCTTTCTTT
CASSPGEGSTEAFF
>TRBD1|TRBV20-1|TRBJ2-1|few
TGCAGTGCTATAAGAACAGGGGGCGCGGGAAAAAATGAGCAGTTCTTC
CSAIRTGGAGKNEQFF
>TRBD2|TRBV12-3/TRBV12-4|TRBJ2-3|.
TGTGCCAGCAGTTACGGGGAGGGTGTGTCAGATACGCAGTATTTT
CASSYGEGVSDTQYF
>TRBD2|TRBV28|TRBJ2-5|many
TGTGCCAGCAGTATACTAGCGGGGGATCTGGTGACCCAGTACTTC
CASSILAGDLVTQYF
>TRBD1|TRBV29-1|TRBJ1-3|.
TGCAGCGTCTCAGGGGCAGGGGGCTCTGGAAACACCATATATTTT
CSVSGAGGSGNTIYF
>.|TRBV20-1|TRBJ2-1|.
TGCAGTGCTAGCAACAGCCATGAGCAGTTCTTC
CSASNSHEQFF
>.|TRBV11-2|TRBJ2-1|many
TGTGCCAGCAGCAGCGACAGGAACAATGAGCAGTTCTTC
CASSSDRNNEQFF
>TRBD2|TRBV6-1|TRBJ2-7|.
TGTGCCAGCAGTGCCCGACCGGGACTAGCGGGAGGCCGCTCCTACGAGCAGTACTTC
CASSARPGLAGGRSYEQYF
>TRBD1|TRBV7-9|TRBJ2-7|few
TGTGCCAGCAGCTTAGACGGGGACAGAGCCTACGAGCAGTACTTC
CASSLDGDRAYEQYF
>.|TRBV10-3|TRBJ1-5|once
TGTGCCATCAGTGAAGGGGAGTATAGCAATCAGCCCCAGCATTTT
CAISEGEYSNQPQHF
>.|TRBV7-2|TRBJ2-1|few
TGTGCCAGCAGCTTAGCGCTGGGGGTCCCCTACAATGAGCAGTTCTTC
CASSLALGVPYNEQFF
>TRBD2|TRBV6-5|TRBJ2-1|.
TGTGCCAGCAGGTCGGCGGGGGGCAACAATGAGCAGTTCTTC
CASRSAGGNNEQFF
>TRBD2|TRBV7-2|TRBJ2-1|.
TGTGCCAGCAGAGCTAGCGGGCTTAGCGATGAGCAGTTCTTC
CASRASGLSDEQFF
>.|TRBV11-3|TRBJ2-1|.
TGTGCCAGCAGCCCGGACAGATCCTCTTCCTACAATGAGCAGTTCTTC
CASSPDRSSSYNEQFF
>.|TRBV7-2|TRBJ2-2|few
TGTGCCAGCAGCTTACGAGGGCAACAGGCGGGGTTTTTT
CASSLRGQQAGFF
>TRBD1|TRBV7-9|TRBJ2-1|.
TGTGCCAGCAGCGACAGGGGCACCTACAATGAGCAGTTCTTC
CASSDRGTYNEQFF
>TRBD1|TRBV27|TRBJ2-7|.
TGTGCCAGCTCTAGGGACAGTACTCTACGGGAGCAGTACTTC
CASSRDSTLREQYF
>.|TRBV12-3/TRBV12-4|TRBJ2-5|few
TGTGCCAGCAGTTCTATAGGAGGGGGGGAGACCCAGTACTTC
CASSSIGGGETQYF
>.|TRBV20-1|TRBJ2-3|once
TGCAGTGCTAGCGTTCCCGCTGTAAATACGCAGTATTTT
CSASVPAVNTQYF